The 28 T cell receptor beta chains in this list originate from one sample, sequenced in a study of blood T cell repertoires in COVID-19. TCRdb keeps only in-frame clones here, not all; method: immunoSEQ multiplex PCR. The sample lists about 110,000 clones, about four fifths occurring once. Sequencing was carried out using peripheral blood. The receptors originated from a woman in her 70s with acute or convalescent COVID-19.

This clone was seen a few times. This rearrangement joins TRBV19 to TRBJ1-1; D gene ambiguous. Germline lookup yields CDR1 LNHDA and CDR2 SQIVND (reference sequence). Trimming removed 10 bases from V and 1 base from J, with 19 bases in between. The CDR3 loop spans 15 amino acids. The CDR3 sequence is CATSPNHGGNTEAFF. CDR3 DNA: TGTGCCACCTCACCCAACCATGGCGGGAACACTGAAGCTTTCTTT.

The V and J genes are TRBV28 and TRBJ1-2; 7 bases fit TRBD1. The CDR3 contains 17 residues. From germline, CDR1 is MDHEN and CDR2 SYDVKM. V was pared by 6 bases and J by 2 bases, with 15 bases of the junction left unmatched. The CDR3, as DNA: TGTGCCAGCAGCCAAAGGGGGCGGTCAGGGTTGAACTATGGCTACACCTTC. Its protein product is CASSQRGRSGLNYGYTF.

The chain joins TRBV13 to TRBJ2-5; the D gene is possibly TRBD1 (5 bases). Germline CDR1 PRHDT, CDR2 FYEKMQ (reference sequence). Trimming removed 4 bases at V and 1 base at J, with 19 bases between. The CDR3 is made up of 17 amino acids. The chain's CDR3 is CASSSWGRTGLQETQYF. In DNA, the CDR3 is TGTGCCAGCAGCTCTTGGGGCCGGACGGGCCTCCAAGAGACCCAGTACTTC.

This clone was found once. V gene TRBV5-4 combines with J gene TRBJ1-1; TRBD1 aligns across 10 bases. CDR3 length: 15 residues. Unmatched junction bases numbered 11, after V lost 9 bases and J lost 3 bases. Germline-derived CDR1 and CDR2 are SGHNT and YYREEE (reference sequence). CDR3: CATNPPGQGYTEAFF. CDR3 nucleotides: TGTGCCACTAACCCACCGGGACAGGGGTACACTGAAGCTTTCTTT. The full variable domain, with the rest looked up from reference TRBV5-4 and TRBJ1-1, is ETGVTQSPTHLIKTRGQQVTLRCSSQSGHNTVSWYQQALGQGPQFIFQYYREEENGRGNFPPRFSGLQFPNYSSELNVNALELDDSALYLCATNPPGQGYTEAFFGQGTRLTVV.

The chain is built from TRBV28 and TRBJ2-3; D may be TRBD2 (5 bases). Germline CDR1 MDHEN, CDR2 SYDVKM. V was clipped by 8 bases and J by 4 bases, with 7 bases between them. The CDR3 loop spans 11 amino acids. This CDR3 reads CASGRSDTQYF. DNA for the CDR3: TGTGCCAGCGGGAGATCAGATACGCAGTATTTT.

In nucleotides, the CDR3 is TGTGCCAGCAGGAACCGGGACAGGGGGCTGGAAGGAAACACCATATATTTT. This translates into CASRNRDRGLEGNTIYF. The rearrangement uses TRBV5-4 and TRBJ1-3; 12 bases align to TRBD1. This CDR3 comprises 17 residues. The germline CDR1 and CDR2 sequences are SGHNT and YYREEE (reference sequence). Losses at the gene ends were 5 bases for V and 4 bases for J; bases not matched to a gene: 10. Supplemented by reference TRBV5-4 and TRBJ1-3, the full variable domain reads ETGVTQSPTHLIKTRGQQVTLRCSSQSGHNTVSWYQQALGQGPQFIFQYYREEENGRGNFPPRFSGLQFPNYSSELNVNALELDDSALYLCASRNRDRGLEGNTIYFGEGSWLTVV.

The V call is TRBV19, the J call TRBJ2-5; 10 bases fit TRBD1. Trimming cost V 4 bases and J 5 bases; bases outside gene matches: 1. Germline loops: CDR1 LNHDA, CDR2 SQIVND (reference sequence). The CDR3 runs to 13 residues. The CDR3 loop reads CASSRDRGETQYF. DNA for the CDR3: TGTGCCAGTAGTAGGGACAGGGGTGAGACCCAGTACTTC.

The chain carries TRBV11-1 and TRBJ2-1, with 8 bases fitting TRBD1. The J segment lost 6 bases and the V segment lost 7 bases, leaving 2 bases of the junction unmatched. The CDR3 is 12 amino acids. Germline CDR1 and CDR2: SGHAT and FQDESV (reference sequence). The CDR3 nucleotides are TGTGCCAGCACCAGGGGGCTCAATGAGCAGTTCTTC. Amino acids: CASTRGLNEQFF.

This clone occurred a few times. V usage is TRBV3-1 (or the pseudogene TRBV3-2) and J usage is TRBJ2-1, with 7 bases lining up with TRBD2. The CDR3 contains 15 residues. Germline assignment: CDR1 LGHDT and CDR2 YNNKEL (reference sequence). V lost 4 bases, J lost 9 bases, and 12 bases stayed unmatched. CDR3 residues: CASSLSGGGGSEQFF. In DNA, the CDR3 is TGTGCCAGCAGCCTTTCGGGTGGCGGGGGAAGTGAGCAGTTCTTC.

This chain connects TRBV15 to TRBJ2-3, with TRBD1 matching over 7 bases. Germline V gene data show CDR1 as LNHNV and CDR2 as YYDKDF (reference sequence). Trimming at V came to 5 bases and at J to 6 bases, leaving 2 bases not matched to a gene. The CDR3 runs 12 residues. The CDR3 DNA is TGTGCCACCAGCCAGACAGGGGATACGCAGTATTTT. Translation: CATSQTGDTQYF.

The chain joins TRBV27 to TRBJ2-2; D is uncertain. V dropped 3 bases and J dropped 5 bases, with 10 bases sitting between them. The length of the CDR3 is 14 residues. The V gene's germline CDR1 is MNHEY and CDR2 SMNVEV (reference sequence). In DNA, the CDR3 is TGTGCCAGCAGTTTCTCCGGGTGGACCGGGGAGCTGTTTTTT. Translating it yields CASSFSGWTGELFF.

The V call is TRBV11-2, the J call TRBJ1-1, with unresolved D. V was clipped by 5 bases and J by 0 bases, with 10 bases between them. CDR1 and CDR2 (germline): SGHAT, FQNNGV. The CDR3 has 14 amino acids. CDR3 protein: CASSKQELNTEAFF. The CDR3 DNA follows: TGTGCCAGCAGCAAACAAGAACTGAACACTGAAGCTTTCTTT. The full variable domain, in which reference TRBV11-2 and TRBJ1-1 provide the parts outside the CDR3, is EAGVAQSPRYKIIEKRQSVAFWCNPISGHATLYWYQQILGQGPKLLIQFQNNGVVDDSQLPKDRFSAERLKGVDSTLKIQPAKLEDSAVYLCASSKQELNTEAFFGQGTRLTVV.

The chain employs TRBV7-2 and TRBJ2-7; a possible D gene is TRBD2 (5 bases). This CDR3 has 15 residues. Trimming removed 5 bases at V and 7 bases at J, with 21 bases between. Germline CDR1 is SGHTA and CDR2 is FQGNSA. CDR3 amino acids: CASSPGGRGPGEQYF. In DNA, the CDR3 is TGTGCCAGCAGCCCGGGTGGGAGAGGGCCGGGAGAGCAGTACTTC.

The chain joins TRBV2 to TRBJ1-5, with D tentatively TRBD1 (6 bases). The CDR3 contains 15 residues. Germline V gives CDR1 SNHLY, CDR2 FYNNEI. Trimming shortened V by 7 bases and J by 2 bases, and 15 bases separated the two germline ends. The CDR3: CASNEQGLGNQPQHF. CDR3 nucleotides: TGTGCCAGCAACGAACAGGGTTTGGGCAATCAGCCCCAGCATTTT.

The rearrangement uses TRBV12-3 or TRBV12-4 and TRBJ1-6; the D is unclear. The CDR3 is 13 amino acids. With 6 bases removed from V and 10 bases from J, the gap between germline ends came to 13 bases. As DNA, the CDR3 is TGTGCCAGCAGCATAGCCGACGGATCACCCCTCCACTTT. Protein sequence: CASSIADGSPLHF.

CDR3 nucleotide sequence: TGCGCCAGCAGCTTGGGTGGGAGTGCCGACACTGAAGCTTTCTTT. Protein product: CASSLGGSADTEAFF. The rearrangement links TRBV5-1 to TRBJ1-1; D not resolved. Germline lookup yields CDR1 SGHRS and CDR2 YFSETQ. Trimming left V 0 bases short and J 3 bases short, with 12 bases between. CDR3 length equals 15 residues.

The chain combines TRBV11-2 with TRBJ1-5; D is undetermined. The V end was cut by 3 bases, the J end by 6 bases, with 9 bases between. The CDR3 is 13 amino acids. Germline V gene data show CDR1 as SGHAT and CDR2 as FQNNGV. The chain's CDR3 is CASSFWGGQPQHF. The CDR3 DNA reads TGTGCCAGCAGCTTTTGGGGAGGTCAGCCCCAGCATTTT.

The genes are TRBV14 and TRBJ1-1, with D possibly matching TRBD1 (5 bases). The CDR3 has 13 amino acids. The ends were cut back, 4 bases at V and 1 base at J, with 7 bases in the middle. Germline V gene lookup returns CDR1 SGHDN and CDR2 FVKESK. The CDR3 loop reads CASSLQGNTEAFF. The CDR3 region has the DNA TGTGCCAGCAGCCTTCAGGGGAACACTGAAGCTTTCTTT. Complete variable domain (other parts from reference TRBV14 and TRBJ1-1): EAGVTQFPSHSVIEKGQTVTLRCDPISGHDNLYWYRRVMGKEIKFLLHFVKESKQDESGMPNNRFLAERTGGTYSTLKVQPAELEDSGVYFCASSLQGNTEAFFGQGTRLTVV.

The rearrangement links TRBV9 to TRBJ1-2; D may be TRBD1 (6 bases). Per the germline V gene, CDR1 is SGDLS and CDR2 is YYNGEE. The CDR3 totals 15 residues. Between the trimmed V and J ends, which lost 4 bases and 5 bases, there was a span of 18 bases. CDR3 DNA: TGTGCCAGCAGCACCCGGACAGACGTCCTATATGGCTACACCTTC. Protein sequence: CASSTRTDVLYGYTF. Filled out from reference TRBV9 and TRBJ1-2, the complete variable domain reads DSGVTQTPKHLITATGQRVTLRCSPRSGDLSVYWYQQSLDQGLQFLIQYYNGEERAKGNILERFSAQQFPDLHSELNLSSLELGDSALYFCASSTRTDVLYGYTFGSGTRLTVV.

The J gene is TRBJ2-3, the V gene TRBV27; 10 nucleotides agree with TRBD2. Looked up from germline, CDR1 is MNHEY and CDR2 is SMNVEV (reference sequence). This CDR3 has 15 amino acids. The J segment lost 4 bases and the V segment lost 10 bases, leaving 11 bases of the junction unmatched. CDR3 bases: TGTGCCATCCGCTCAGCGGGGGGGAGGGCAGATACGCAGTATTTT. Amino acid sequence: CAIRSAGGRADTQYF.

This chain links TRBV28 with TRBJ2-1; 10 bases map to TRBD1. This CDR3 contains 16 residues. Per germline, CDR1 MDHEN and CDR2 SYDVKM. After removal of 4 bases from V and 9 bases from J, the junction contained 12 bases not matched to a gene. The CDR3 bases are TGTGCCAGCAGTTCCCCCGGGACAGGGGACCGGGTTGAGCAGTTCTTC. Translation: CASSSPGTGDRVEQFF.

The chain couples TRBV5-1 to TRBJ2-1, with 10 bases fitting TRBD1. The CDR3 covers 13 residues. Trimming removed 3 bases from V and 7 bases from J; junction bases left unmatched: 1. The germline CDR1 and CDR2 sequences are SGHRS and YFSETQ. CDR3 DNA sequence: TGCGCCAGCAGCTGGACAGGGGGTAATGAGCAGTTCTTC. Protein sequence: CASSWTGGNEQFF.

The chain uses TRBV6-5 and TRBJ2-7; D is ambiguous. The V end lost 4 bases, the J end lost 7 bases, and 8 bases lay between the germline ends. Per germline, CDR1 MNHEY and CDR2 SVGAGI. This CDR3 is 11 amino acids long. CDR3 coding DNA: TGTGCCAGCAGTTTGAGGCAAGAGCAGTACTTC. Its protein is CASSLRQEQYF.

The chain is built from TRBV6-5 and TRBJ2-3; 8 bases fit TRBD2. With V trimmed by 5 bases and J by 2 bases, 6 bases remained unmatched. Germline V lookup: CDR1 MNHEY, CDR2 SVGAGI. The CDR3 is made up of 15 amino acids. The CDR3 region is CASSTRGGPTDTQYF. The CDR3 DNA reads TGTGCCAGCAGTACCCGGGGGGGCCCCACAGATACGCAGTATTTT.

V is TRBV15 and J is TRBJ1-2; D not certain. Germline V lookup: CDR1 LNHNV, CDR2 YYDKDF (reference sequence). Trimming left V 0 bases short and J 6 bases short, with 17 bases between. The CDR3 contains 16 residues. The CDR3 DNA reads TGTGCCACCAGCAGAGATATGGGATCACCCGGGGATGGCTACACCTTC. This gives the protein CATSRDMGSPGDGYTF.

This rearrangement joins TRBV18 to TRBJ2-3; a weak D match, TRBD2 (6 bases). This CDR3 comprises 16 residues. The V and J ends lost 2 bases and 4 bases respectively, with 16 bases between them. Germline loops: CDR1 KGHSH, CDR2 LQKENI. For the CDR3, the DNA is TGTGCCAGCTCACCAGAGAGCGGGCCCTTAGCAGATACGCAGTATTTT. It encodes CASSPESGPLADTQYF.

The rearrangement joins TRBV3-1 (or the pseudogene TRBV3-2) to TRBJ2-3, with 11 bases fitting TRBD2. The CDR3 spans 16 residues. The J segment lost 4 bases and the V segment lost 4 bases, leaving 7 bases of the junction unmatched. The germline V gene has CDR1 LGHDT and CDR2 YNNKEL (reference sequence). CDR3 nucleotide sequence: TGTGCCAGCAGCCCCCTGCCGGGACTAGCGGCAGATACGCAGTATTTT. Protein product: CASSPLPGLAADTQYF.

In its sample, this clone was seen a few times. This chain links TRBV28 with TRBJ1-4, with 8 bases fitting TRBD1. V shed 6 bases and J 7 bases; nucleotides not matched to a gene: 10. CDR1 and CDR2 from the germline V gene are MDHEN and SYDVKM. The CDR3 has 15 residues. The CDR3 DNA reads as TGTGCCAGCAGCGCGACAGGGGTAGTGAGTGAAAAACTGTTTTTT. Its protein is CASSATGVVSEKLFF.